The 24 T cell receptor beta chains in this list originate from one sample, sequenced in a study of blood T cell dynamics during melanoma immunotherapy. The protocol was immunoSEQ multiplex PCR, while the TCRdb copy is restricted to in-frame clones and leaves out a portion. The sample shows about 3,600 clones, roughly 97% of them seen only once. The time point is: pre-treatment baseline. The sample consisted of effector memory CD8+ T cells from blood, taken from a patient treated with checkpoint blockade. The receptors originated from a human donor with melanoma.

This chain joins TRBV5-1 and TRBJ2-3; D is unclear. The CDR3 covers 14 residues. Trimming took 0 bases from V and 2 from J, leaving 7 bases between them. Germline assignment: CDR1 SGHRS and CDR2 YFSETQ. The DNA of the CDR3 is TGCGCCAGCAGCTTGGACAGCTACACAGATACGCAGTATTTT. It is translated as CASSLDSYTDTQYF.

The chain couples TRBV28 to TRBJ2-1; a weak D match, TRBD2 (5 bases). CDR1 is MDHEN and CDR2 is SYDVKM in the germline V gene. The V and J ends lost 2 bases and 2 bases respectively, with 19 bases between them. The CDR3 runs to 18 residues. For the CDR3, the DNA is TGTGCCAGCAGTTTAACGGAGTCGGGATCCTTAACCTACAATGAGCAGTTCTTC. Amino acid sequence: CASSLTESGSLTYNEQFF.

This chain uses TRBV30 with TRBJ2-7; 9 bases are shared with TRBD1. The V gene's germline CDR1 is GTSNPN and CDR2 SVGIG (reference sequence). V was clipped by 2 bases and J by 3 bases; unmatched bases: 5. This CDR3 region has 14 residues. The DNA for the CDR3 is TGTGCCTGGAGTCTCGGGACAGGGAGCTACGAGCAGTACTTC. It translates to CAWSLGTGSYEQYF.

The chain has TRBV5-8 and TRBJ2-7, with 10 bases that match TRBD2. The CDR3 sequence is 15 residues long. Germline V CDR1 and CDR2: SGHTS, YDEGEE. V trimming: 3 bases; J trimming: 2 bases; junction bases outside the gene matches: 5. The CDR3 nucleotides read TGTGCCAGCAGCTGGGAGCGGGAGGGACCCTACGAGCAGTACTTC. Protein product: CASSWEREGPYEQYF.

This chain joins TRBV7-6 and TRBJ2-1, with a tentative D call TRBD2 (6 bases). Trimming removed 5 bases at V and 8 bases at J, with 16 bases between. The CDR3 loop spans 14 amino acids. Germline CDR1 and CDR2: SGHVS and FNYEAQ. The CDR3 DNA is TGTGCCAGCAGCCCGGAGGGTAGCGTGTATGAGCAGTTCTTC. Protein: CASSPEGSVYEQFF.

This clone was detected only once. The genes are TRBV5-1 and TRBJ2-5; 7 bases align to TRBD1. The CDR3 extends over 15 amino acids. CDR1 and CDR2 from the germline V gene are SGHRS and YFSETQ. With 3 bases clipped from V and 2 bases from J, the junction kept 7 bases outside the gene matches. CDR3 bases: TGCGCCAGCAGCTCAACCCCGGGACAGCAAGAGACCCAGTACTTC. Translated, it gives CASSSTPGQQETQYF.

A note on this clone: Compared with germline, one end of the junction differs, possibly owing to a read error. V usage is TRBV19 and J usage is TRBJ1-5; D is perhaps TRBD1 (6 bases). CDR1 is LNHDA and CDR2 is SQIVND in the germline V gene (reference sequence). CDR3 size: 14 residues. The CDR3: CASRNWTDNRPQHF. The CDR3 DNA reads TGTGCCAGTAGGAACTGGACAGATAATCGGCCCCAGCATTTT.

The chain combines TRBV29-1 with TRBJ2-1; D call uncertain. Germline CDR1 reads SQVTM; CDR2 reads ANQGSEA. This CDR3 region has 12 residues. V was trimmed by 7 bases and J by 5 bases, leaving 12 bases between them. The DNA for the CDR3 is TGCAGCGCTTGGACCGTCAACAATGAGCAGTTCTTC. Translating gives CSAWTVNNEQFF.

V and J are TRBV5-1 and TRBJ2-7; unclear D gene. Looked up from germline, CDR1 is SGHRS and CDR2 is YFSETQ. V was shortened by 4 bases and J by 2 bases, with 13 bases between the two germline ends. CDR3 length: 14 amino acids. The CDR3 DNA is TGCGCCAGCAGCATCCTACCGCATACCTACGAGCAGTACTTC. Its translation is CASSILPHTYEQYF. The whole variable domain, remainder taken from reference TRBV5-1 and TRBJ2-7, is KAGVTQTPRYLIKTRGQQVTLSCSPISGHRSVSWYQQTPGQGLQFLFEYFSETQRNKGNFPGRFSGRQFSNSRSEMNVSTLELGDSALYLCASSILPHTYEQYFGPGTRLTVT.

The rearrangement joins TRBV19 to TRBJ2-2; D ambiguous. Germline-derived CDR1 and CDR2 are LNHDA and SQIVND (reference sequence). Trimming pared 5 bases from V and 6 bases from J, leaving 16 bases between. This CDR3 comprises 15 residues. The CDR3 here is CASSSSQNFAGELFF. The CDR3 DNA follows: TGTGCCAGTAGTTCCTCACAGAACTTCGCCGGGGAGCTGTTTTTT.

This rearrangement joins TRBV27 to TRBJ1-2; maybe TRBD1 (5 bases). Trimming removed 6 bases at V and 5 bases at J, with 16 bases between. This CDR3 has 14 residues. The germline V gene encodes CDR1 MNHEY and CDR2 SMNVEV (reference sequence). For the CDR3, the DNA is TGTGCCAGCAGAGGGGCAGGGAGTCCTTATGGCTACACCTTC. As protein: CASRGAGSPYGYTF.

The chain is built from TRBV7-9 and TRBJ2-7, with 7 positions matching TRBD1. V gave up 2 bases and J gave up 5 bases; unmatched junction bases: 9. CDR3 length: 15 amino acids. Germline CDR1 is SEHNR and CDR2 is FQNEAQ (reference sequence). The CDR3 sequence is CASSLPRAGGNEQYF. CDR3 bases: TGTGCCAGCAGCTTACCCCGGGCAGGGGGTAACGAGCAGTACTTC.

The rearrangement uses TRBV28 and TRBJ1-3; D ambiguous. CDR1 MDHEN and CDR2 SYDVKM come from the germline V gene. Trimming took 3 bases from V and 4 from J, leaving 16 bases between them. The length of the CDR3 is 16 residues. The CDR3 reads CASSLSNGVAGNTIYF. CDR3 nucleotide sequence: TGTGCCAGCAGTTTGTCAAACGGGGTGGCGGGAAACACCATATATTTT.

V is TRBV6-5 and J is TRBJ2-7, with 7 bases identical to TRBD1. Trimming cost V 5 bases and J 2 bases; bases outside gene matches: 9. Germline V CDR1 and CDR2: MNHEY, SVGAGI. The CDR3 loop spans 15 amino acids. CDR3 protein: CASSPKTGTPYEQYF. CDR3 bases: TGTGCCAGCAGTCCGAAGACAGGGACCCCCTACGAGCAGTACTTC.

J is TRBJ2-1 and V is TRBV13; D gene ambiguous. Germline V CDR1 and CDR2: PRHDT, FYEKMQ (reference sequence). There are 19 residues in the CDR3. Trimming took 8 bases from V and 1 from J, leaving 27 bases between them. CDR3 DNA: TGTGCCAGCGTCGTACGAAAGACTCTTAGAGGACCATCCTACAATGAGCAGTTCTTC. This encodes CASVVRKTLRGPSYNEQFF.

The chain joins TRBV4-3 to TRBJ1-5; D not certain. The CDR3 covers 15 residues. Trimming cost V 1 base and J 7 bases, with 14 bases left between them. Germline V gene data show CDR1 as LGHNA and CDR2 as YSLEER. The CDR3 spells CASSQARGLGQPQHF. The DNA for the CDR3 is TGCGCCAGCAGCCAAGCACGGGGTTTGGGGCAGCCCCAGCATTTT.

This clone was found once. The chain is built from TRBV5-6 and TRBJ2-6; 10 bases line up with TRBD1. The germline CDR1 and CDR2 sequences are SGHDT and YYEEEE. V lost 0 bases and J lost 4; bases outside the gene matches: 7. The CDR3 extends over 18 amino acids. CDR3 in DNA: TGTGCCAGCAGCTTGGGGGGACAGGGGCTTGGCGGGGCCAACGTCCTGACTTTC. Its protein product is CASSLGGQGLGGANVLTF.

The chain links TRBV7-9 to TRBJ2-1; 11 nucleotides match TRBD2. V lost 5 bases, J lost 0 bases, and 9 bases stayed unmatched. This CDR3 is built from 18 residues. Germline-derived CDR1 and CDR2 are SEHNR and FQNEAQ (reference sequence). The DNA for the CDR3 is TGTGCCAGCAGCCCACCGGGACTAGCGGTAAGCTCCTACAATGAGCAGTTCTTC. Translated: CASSPPGLAVSSYNEQFF.

Remarks on this clone: One junction end disagrees with the germline gene, perhaps due to a read error. The rearrangement uses TRBV6-1 and TRBJ2-7, with D maybe TRBD2 (6 bases). Looked up from germline, CDR1 is MNHNS and CDR2 is SASEGT. This CDR3 is 11 amino acids long. CDR3 sequence reads: CASSYQDYTSF. The DNA for the CDR3 is TGTGCCAGCAGTTACCAGGACTATACCTCCTTC.

The chain carries TRBV27 and TRBJ2-2, with TRBD2 identical over 11 bases. The CDR3 contains 17 residues. Germline trimming cut 3 bases from V and 4 bases from J; bases unmatched to any gene: 7. The germline gives CDR1 MNHEY, CDR2 SMNVEV (reference sequence). DNA of the CDR3: TGTGCCAGCAGTTTTCTAGCGGGAGGTCCGAGCACCGGGGAGCTGTTTTTT. This gives the protein CASSFLAGGPSTGELFF.

The chain uses TRBV6-6 and TRBJ1-1, with a weak D call TRBD1 (5 bases). Germline-derived CDR1 and CDR2 are MNHNY and SVGAGI (reference sequence). The ends were cut back, 11 bases at V and 5 bases at J, with 18 bases in the middle. This CDR3 has 13 amino acids. CDR3 DNA sequence: TGTGCCGCATCCGGGTGGGGCTCGACTGAAGCTTTCTTT. Its protein product is CAASGWGSTEAFF.

The chain carries TRBV5-6 and TRBJ2-7, with D unclear. V dropped 2 bases and J dropped 0 bases, with 6 bases sitting between them. This CDR3 has 13 residues. The germline V gene has CDR1 SGHDT and CDR2 YYEEEE. In DNA, the CDR3 is TGTGCCAGCAGCTTATTGAGCTCCTACGAGCAGTACTTC. As protein: CASSLLSSYEQYF.

This sequence joins TRBV9 and TRBJ2-1; 10 nucleotides align to TRBD2. V lost 2 bases and J lost 7; bases outside the gene matches: 6. CDR3 length equals 15 residues. The germline CDR1 and CDR2 sequences are SGDLS and YYNGEE. CDR3 DNA: TGTGCCAGCAGCGTCATAGGGACTAGCGTAAATGAGCAGTTCTTC. It yields the protein CASSVIGTSVNEQFF.

This rearrangement joins TRBV28 to TRBJ2-3, with 8 positions matching TRBD1. CDR3 length: 18 residues. Germline CDR1 reads MDHEN; CDR2 reads SYDVKM. The V segment lost 3 bases and the J segment 2 bases; nucleotides outside the gene matches: 13. The CDR3 nucleotides are TGTGCCAGCAGTTTCGACGGACAGGGATGGATGTCCACAGATACGCAGTATTTT. This translates into CASSFDGQGWMSTDTQYF.